The TCR beta chain described here comes from a study of CD8 T cells in ankylosing spondylitis. Whole-study results and caveats: Existing reports had already noted some motif variants in reactive arthritis synovial fluid and blood. There was a TCR beta motif, made of eight highly homologous variants, that appeared characteristic of ankylosing spondylitis blood. Relatively rare in peripheral blood, disease-linked clones were also CD8+.

Germline V CDR1 and CDR2: MNHNS, SASEGT. V shed 6 bases, J shed 1 base, and the junction held 19 bases outside the gene matches. The CDR3 spans 19 residues. Making the TCR beta libraries involved quantitative 5'-RACE with molecular barcodes. Via MiXCR, TCRdb re-called the 5' RACE reads, giving one row per CDR3 protein. The data hold about 840,000 distinct CDR3 sequences, with roughly 10% observed a single time. Concerning this clonotype itself: The antigen is unknown.

This TCR came from a male donor with ankylosing spondylitis. V gene TRBV6-1 combines with J gene TRBJ1-1, with 8 positions matching TRBD1. The source material was blood, either unsorted or a sorted T cell fraction (not recorded which). Written as DNA, the CDR3 is TGTGCCAGCAGGCGTACCCTCCAGGGGGCGACCCCCCAGAACACTGAAGCTTTCTTT. It yields the protein CASRRTLQGATPQNTEAFF.